This T cell receptor beta chain was recovered during a study of shared clonotypes between healthy human individuals. The method was immunoSEQ multiplex PCR; TCRdb's version includes in-frame clones alone and lacks a portion of them. The table has 2 million to 2.5 million clones, 93% seen once. CDR1 and CDR2 (germline): SGHTA, FQGNSA. The CDR3 spans 15 residues. The V end lost 1 base, the J end lost 1 base, and 8 bases lay between the germline ends. The count of this clone is one. Sequences were obtained from naive CD4+ T cells from PBMCs. Subset of the sample: CD45RA+ positively selected. The sequence was collected from a young man in good health. Some clones in this sample may be carry-over from other donors' samples. The rearrangement joins TRBV7-2 to TRBJ2-1; a weak D match, TRBD2 (6 bases). The CDR3 DNA follows: TGTGCCAGCAGCTTAGAGACTAGGTCCTACAATGAGCAGTTCTTC. Translated: CASSLETRSYNEQFF.